These 28 T cell receptor beta chains came from one sample sequenced in a study of identical twins. TCRdb re-called the 5' RACE reads with MiXCR, one entry per CDR3 protein. The sample carries 250,000 or so distinct CDR3 sequences, around 8.3% recorded once. These data also featured in a second study, about yellow fever vaccine responses in identical twins.

Sequencing was performed on CD8+ T cells sorted from blood. All receptors derive from a woman aged 18-35 years in good health.

This clonotype has at least ten counts. The chain joins TRBV7-9 to TRBJ2-3, with D perhaps given as TRBD1 or TRBD2 (5 bases each). The CDR3 length is 13 residues. V was cut by 3 bases and J by 4 bases, with 8 bases left in between. Germline V CDR1 and CDR2: SEHNR, FQNEAQ (reference sequence). CDR3 nucleotides: TGTGCCAGCAGCTTGGGGACCGCAGATACGCAGTATTTT. It yields the protein CASSLGTADTQYF.

J is TRBJ1-2 and V is TRBV20-1; possibly TRBD1 for D (6 bases). The CDR3 sequence is 14 residues long. The germline V gene has CDR1 DFQATT and CDR2 SNEGSKA (reference sequence). The ends were cut back, 3 bases at V and 6 bases at J, with 17 bases in the middle. CDR3 amino acids: CSARNRELLHGYTF. CDR3 nucleotides: TGCAGTGCTAGGAACAGGGAATTATTGCATGGCTACACCTTC.

The chain carries TRBV11-1 and TRBJ2-7; 13 bases are shared with TRBD2. The V gene's germline CDR1 is SGHAT and CDR2 FQDESV (reference sequence). This CDR3 is 15 amino acids long. Trimming at V came to 5 bases and at J to 2 bases, leaving 3 bases not matched to a gene. The chain's CDR3 is CASSLLAGGPYEQYF. The DNA for the CDR3 is TGTGCCAGCAGCCTACTAGCGGGAGGGCCCTACGAGCAGTACTTC.

There are a few counts of this clonotype. This chain's CDR3 is CASSPTTGRGQYF. The CDR3 nucleotides read TGTGCCAGCAGCCCCACGACAGGGCGTGGGCAGTACTTC. V gene TRBV3-1 combines with J gene TRBJ2-7; 7 nucleotides align to TRBD1. The germline gives CDR1 LGHDT, CDR2 YNNKEL (reference sequence). V shed 4 bases and J 9 bases; nucleotides not matched to a gene: 9. The CDR3 length is 13 residues.

The rearrangement joins TRBV29-1 to TRBJ2-7; 8 bases fit TRBD2. The V and J ends lost 7 bases and 0 bases, in that order; junction bases with no gene match: 14. The CDR3 consists of 16 residues. Germline CDR1 is SQVTM and CDR2 is ANQGSEA. CDR3 loop: CSGTMGLVQGSYEQYF. The DNA for the CDR3 is TGCAGCGGAACCATGGGACTAGTCCAAGGCTCCTACGAGCAGTACTTC.

This clonotype was seen only a few times. V and J are TRBV25-1 and TRBJ1-4, with 9 bases matching TRBD1. CDR3 length: 15 residues. J was trimmed by 6 bases and V by 3 bases; bases with no gene match: 5. Germline CDR1 MGHDK, CDR2 SYGVNS. CDR3 in DNA: TGTGCCAGCAGTGATCACCGGGACAGGGATGAAAAACTGTTTTTT. Translation gives CASSDHRDRDEKLFF. The full variable domain, in which reference TRBV25-1 and TRBJ1-4 provide the parts outside the CDR3, is EADIYQTPRYLVIGTGKKITLECSQTMGHDKMYWYQQDPGMELHLIHYSYGVNSTEKGDLSSESTVSRIRTEHFPLTLESARPSHTSQYLCASSDHRDRDEKLFFGSGTQLSVL.

This clonotype occurred a few times. V gene TRBV12-5 combines with J gene TRBJ2-1; unclear D gene. The CDR3 covers 12 residues. Germline V lookup: CDR1 LGHNT, CDR2 FRNRAP. V shed 2 bases and J shed 6 bases, with 5 bases lying between them. The chain's CDR3 is CASGLQVNEQFF. The CDR3 bases are TGTGCTAGTGGTTTGCAGGTCAATGAGCAGTTCTTC.

This clonotype was counted only a few times. V gene TRBV5-1 combines with J gene TRBJ2-1, with TRBD2 matching over 12 bases. V was clipped by 4 bases and J by 7 bases; unmatched bases: 9. The CDR3 has 16 amino acids. The germline V gene has CDR1 SGHRS and CDR2 YFSETQ. The CDR3 DNA reads as TGCGCCAGCAGCGGGGGGACTAGCGGGCCTCTTAATGAGCAGTTCTTC. Its protein product is CASSGGTSGPLNEQFF.

This clonotype was seen at least ten times. The gene calls are TRBV10-2 and TRBJ2-1; tentative D call: TRBD2 (5 bases). V shed 0 bases and J shed 0 bases, with 15 bases lying between them. Germline V gene data show CDR1 as WSHSY and CDR2 as SAAADI. The CDR3 runs 18 residues. In DNA, the CDR3 is TGCGCCAGCAGTGAGTCGTTGGACTTCATTAGCTCCTACAATGAGCAGTTCTTC. It translates to CASSESLDFISSYNEQFF.

This clonotype was recorded many times. The rearrangement links TRBV10-3 to TRBJ2-1; perhaps TRBD2 as D (6 bases). The V end was cut by 4 bases, the J end by 9 bases, with 16 bases between. This CDR3 has 14 amino acids. Germline loops: CDR1 ENHRY, CDR2 SYGVKD. The CDR3 DNA follows: TGTGCCATCAGTGTTAGGGAGGACGAGGGTGAGCAGTTCTTC. Its protein is CAISVREDEGEQFF.

The V gene is TRBV13, the J gene TRBJ2-3, with D perhaps matching TRBD2 (5 bases). Germline V gene sequence: CDR1 PRHDT, CDR2 FYEKMQ (reference sequence). V lost 1 base, J lost 2 bases, and 13 bases lay in between. The CDR3 runs 16 residues. CDR3 residues: CASSLAAGLDTDTQYF. The DNA for the CDR3 is TGTGCCAGCAGCTTAGCCGCAGGACTCGACACAGATACGCAGTATTTT.

This clonotype was counted only a few times. This chain uses TRBV25-1 with TRBJ2-6, with a weak D call TRBD2 (6 bases). The CDR3 is made up of 16 amino acids. In germline, CDR1 is MGHDK, CDR2 SYGVNS. Deletions cut 8 bases from V and 0 bases from J, with 14 bases between. The CDR3 region is CASEPGLISGANVLTF. Here the CDR3 DNA reads TGTGCCAGCGAACCGGGACTTATCTCTGGGGCCAACGTCCTGACTTTC.

This clonotype was counted at least ten times. An end of the junction differs from the germline gene, which may be a read error. V is TRBV7-8 and J is TRBJ2-1; D is uncertain. CDR1 and CDR2 from the germline V gene are SGHVS and FQNEAQ. The CDR3 has 16 residues. The chain's CDR3 is CASSFLETHIPSEQFF. CDR3 coding DNA: TGTGCTAGCAGCTTCCTAGAAACCCACATCCCCAGTGAGCAGTTCTTC.

This clonotype occurred a few times. The rearrangement joins TRBV9 to TRBJ2-3; D is possibly TRBD1 or TRBD2 (5 bases each). Germline lookup yields CDR1 SGDLS and CDR2 YYNGEE. The CDR3 loop spans 15 amino acids. V was clipped by 3 bases and J by 7 bases, with 18 bases between them. The CDR3 loop reads CASSEGDLLAHTQYF. As DNA, the CDR3 is TGTGCCAGCAGCGAAGGGGACCTCCTGGCTCATACGCAGTATTTT.

The chain joins TRBV12-3 or TRBV12-4 to TRBJ2-7, with D uncertain. The CDR3 is 12 amino acids. V gave up 9 bases and J gave up 6 bases, with 15 bases separating them. CDR3 in amino acids: CASISGHGEQYF. The CDR3 coding sequence is TGTGCCAGTATAAGTGGGCACGGCGAGCAGTACTTC.

This clonotype was recorded a few times. The chain recombines TRBV28 with TRBJ2-1, with 8 bases identical to TRBD2. Germline V gene data show CDR1 as MDHEN and CDR2 as SYDVKM. This CDR3 comprises 18 residues. V dropped 1 base and J dropped 3; count of bases not matched to a gene: 11. This CDR3 reads CASSLYAGGTSNYNEQFF. The CDR3 DNA follows: TGTGCCAGCAGTTTATATGCGGGCGGGACTAGTAACTACAATGAGCAGTTCTTC.

The table lists this clonotype with a few counts. The chain links TRBV28 to TRBJ2-1, with unresolved D. The length of the CDR3 is 13 residues. The V end lost 5 bases, the J end lost 7 bases, and 12 bases lay between the germline ends. Germline values: CDR1 MDHEN, CDR2 SYDVKM. The CDR3 nucleotides read TGTGCCAGCAGTCCCTTAGGGTCGAATGAGCAGTTCTTC. It encodes CASSPLGSNEQFF.

The chain joins TRBV7-8 to TRBJ2-2, with D possibly TRBD2 on 6 matching bases. The CDR3 has 17 amino acids. The germline V gene encodes CDR1 SGHVS and CDR2 FQNEAQ. The V end was cut by 3 bases, the J end by 2 bases, with 16 bases between. The DNA for the CDR3 is TGTGCCAGCAGCTTGCCGACATCGGGAGTAAACACCGGGGAGCTGTTTTTT. Translating gives CASSLPTSGVNTGELFF.

V usage is TRBV9 and J usage is TRBJ2-7, with 11 bases aligning to TRBD2. The length of the CDR3 is 17 residues. In germline, CDR1 is SGDLS, CDR2 YYNGEE. V shed 4 bases, J shed 2 bases, and the junction held 11 bases outside the gene matches. The CDR3 nucleotides read TGTGCCAGCAGCTCCGGCGGGGGGGGACTAGCGGCCTACGAGCAGTACTTC. It is translated as CASSSGGGGLAAYEQYF. The whole variable domain, filled in from reference TRBV9 and TRBJ2-7, reads DSGVTQTPKHLITATGQRVTLRCSPRSGDLSVYWYQQSLDQGLQFLIQYYNGEERAKGNILERFSAQQFPDLHSELNLSSLELGDSALYFCASSSGGGGLAAYEQYFGPGTRLTVT.

This clonotype was found many times. The chain couples TRBV4-1 to TRBJ2-2, with unresolved D. The V gene lost 1 base and the J gene lost 5 bases, with 5 bases spanning the gap. This CDR3 has 13 amino acids. In germline, CDR1 is MGHRA, CDR2 YSYEKL. CDR3 DNA sequence: TGCGCCAGCAGCCAAGTGTCTACCGGGGAGCTGTTTTTT. Protein product: CASSQVSTGELFF.

This clonotype came up many times. The chain is built from TRBV15 and TRBJ2-1; 7 bases align to TRBD2. This CDR3 contains 15 residues. Germline CDR1 reads LNHNV; CDR2 reads YYDKDF (reference sequence). Trimming at V came to 4 bases and at J to 10 bases, leaving 13 bases not matched to a gene. The CDR3 loop reads CATSIGSGGGEEQFF. The CDR3 DNA sequence: TGTGCCACCAGCATAGGGAGCGGCGGGGGAGAGGAGCAGTTCTTC. Combining the CDR3 with reference TRBV15 and TRBJ2-1 gives the whole variable domain DAMVIQNPRYQVTQFGKPVTLSCSQTLNHNVMYWYQQKSSQAPKLLFHYYDKDFNNEADTPDNFQSRRPNTSFCFLDIRSPGLGDTAMYLCATSIGSGGGEEQFFGPGTRLTVL.

At least ten counts were recorded for this clonotype. The genes are TRBV12-3 or TRBV12-4 and TRBJ2-1; the match to TRBD2 covers 10 bases. The CDR3 has 17 amino acids. After removal of 4 bases from V and 9 bases from J, the junction contained 15 bases not matched to a gene. This CDR3 is CASSSQMGLANLIEQFF. For the CDR3, the DNA is TGTGCCAGCAGTTCACAGATGGGACTAGCGAATTTAATTGAGCAGTTCTTC.

This clonotype was seen at least ten times. The chain carries TRBV10-3 and TRBJ2-1, with a tentative D call TRBD2 (6 bases). The CDR3 runs to 16 residues. Trimming left V 3 bases short and J 9 bases short, with 21 bases between. The germline CDR1 and CDR2 sequences are ENHRY and SYGVKD. CDR3 nucleotides: TGTGCCATCAGTGACCCGACGGGAGCAGGGTCGGTTGAGCAGTTCTTC. It is translated as CAISDPTGAGSVEQFF.

The V call is TRBV4-1, the J call TRBJ2-7; 8 bases map to TRBD2. This CDR3 has 18 amino acids. From germline, CDR1 is MGHRA and CDR2 YSYEKL. V lost 0 bases and J lost 0; bases outside the gene matches: 10. The DNA for the CDR3 is TGCGCCAGCAGCCAAGATATATTAAGCGGGGGCCTCTCCTACGAGCAGTACTTC. Translating it yields CASSQDILSGGLSYEQYF.

The chain combines TRBV14 with TRBJ2-7, with D uncertain. V was cut by 1 base and J by 0 bases, with 7 bases left in between. The CDR3 covers 14 residues. Germline CDR1 SGHDN, CDR2 FVKESK. This chain's CDR3 is CASSQGTTSYEQYF. The DNA for the CDR3 is TGTGCCAGCAGCCAAGGGACGACCTCCTACGAGCAGTACTTC.

This clonotype came up many times. The rearrangement links TRBV29-1 to TRBJ1-1, with TRBD1 identical over 7 bases. CDR1 and CDR2 from the germline V gene are SQVTM and ANQGSEA. J lost 1 base, V lost 6 bases, and 8 bases had no gene match. The CDR3 consists of 14 residues. The CDR3 loop is CSVTPWDRNTEAFF. The CDR3 region has the DNA TGCAGCGTCACCCCGTGGGACAGGAACACTGAAGCTTTCTTT.

The chain is built from TRBV29-1 and TRBJ2-7; D uncertain. Germline CDR1 reads SQVTM; CDR2 reads ANQGSEA. V lost 0 bases and J 1 base, leaving 10 bases between the germline ends. This CDR3 region has 14 residues. In nucleotides, the CDR3 is TGCAGCGTTGAAGATGAAGGGCCTTCCTACGAGCAGTACTTC. This sequence encodes CSVEDEGPSYEQYF.

This clonotype was counted a few times. The genes are TRBV27 and TRBJ2-3, with 10 bases fitting TRBD2. The V gene's germline CDR1 is MNHEY and CDR2 SMNVEV (reference sequence). The J segment lost 5 bases and the V segment lost 2 bases, leaving 10 bases of the junction unmatched. CDR3 length equals 17 residues. The CDR3 here is CASSLSGRGYRVDTQYF. The DNA of the CDR3 is TGTGCCAGCAGTTTAAGCGGGAGGGGATATCGCGTAGATACGCAGTATTTT.